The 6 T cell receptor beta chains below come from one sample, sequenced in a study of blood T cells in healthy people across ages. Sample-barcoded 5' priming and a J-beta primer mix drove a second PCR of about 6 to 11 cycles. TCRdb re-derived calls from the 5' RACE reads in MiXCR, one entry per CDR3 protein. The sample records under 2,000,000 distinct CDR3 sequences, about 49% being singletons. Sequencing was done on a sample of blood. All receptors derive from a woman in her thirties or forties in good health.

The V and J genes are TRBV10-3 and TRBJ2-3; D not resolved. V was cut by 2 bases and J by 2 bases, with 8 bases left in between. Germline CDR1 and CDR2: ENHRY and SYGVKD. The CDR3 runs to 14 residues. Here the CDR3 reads CAISEGPDTDTQYF. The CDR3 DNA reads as TGTGCCATCAGTGAGGGACCCGACACAGATACGCAGTATTTT.

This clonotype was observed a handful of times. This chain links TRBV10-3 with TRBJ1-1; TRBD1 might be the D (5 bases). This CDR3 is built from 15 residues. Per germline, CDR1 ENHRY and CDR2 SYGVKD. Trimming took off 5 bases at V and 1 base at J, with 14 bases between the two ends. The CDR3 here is CAISRPGPKNTEAFF. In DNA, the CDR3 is TGTGCCATCAGTCGACCGGGACCTAAGAACACTGAAGCTTTCTTT.

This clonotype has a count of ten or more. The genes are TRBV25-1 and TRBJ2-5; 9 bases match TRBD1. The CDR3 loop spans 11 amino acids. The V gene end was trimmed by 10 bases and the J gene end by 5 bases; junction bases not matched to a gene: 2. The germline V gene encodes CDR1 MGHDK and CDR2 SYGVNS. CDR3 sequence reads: CATGQGETQYF. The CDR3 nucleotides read TGTGCCACCGGACAGGGGGAGACCCAGTACTTC.

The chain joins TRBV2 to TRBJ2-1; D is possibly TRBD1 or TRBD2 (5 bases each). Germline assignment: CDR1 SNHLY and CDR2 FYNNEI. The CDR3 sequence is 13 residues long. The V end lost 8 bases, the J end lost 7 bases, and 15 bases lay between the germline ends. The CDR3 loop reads CASERGMRNEQFF. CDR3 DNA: TGTGCCAGCGAGAGGGGAATGAGAAATGAGCAGTTCTTC.

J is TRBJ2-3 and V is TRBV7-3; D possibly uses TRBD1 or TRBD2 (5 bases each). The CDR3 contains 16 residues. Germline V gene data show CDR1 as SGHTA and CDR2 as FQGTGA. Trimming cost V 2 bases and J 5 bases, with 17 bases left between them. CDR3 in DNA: TGTGCCAGCAGCTTATGGGCAGGGCCCGGAGGAGATACGCAGTATTTT. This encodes CASSLWAGPGGDTQYF.

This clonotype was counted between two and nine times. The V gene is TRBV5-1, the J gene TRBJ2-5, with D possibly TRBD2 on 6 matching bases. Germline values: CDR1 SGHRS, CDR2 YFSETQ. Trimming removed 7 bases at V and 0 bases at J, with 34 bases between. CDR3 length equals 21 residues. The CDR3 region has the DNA TGCGCCAGCCAGCGGTCCTTAATGGGACGCACCCTGGAGGGATACCAAGAGACCCAGTACTTC. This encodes CASQRSLMGRTLEGYQETQYF.